This passage covers 14 T cell receptor beta chains from one sample sequenced in a study of Ad26.COV2.S vaccination and SARS-CoV-2 variants. Documented treatment: some 20 received Ad26.COV2.S at low or high dose, single or two shots; 5 received placebo; per-sample allocation not given. Sampling took place 63 days after the first vaccine or placebo injection. Method: immunoSEQ multiplex PCR; TCRdb's copy keeps in-frame clones and lacks some. The repertoire includes 250,000 to 300,000 clones, over 75% of them detected once, and about 3.1% sits in the top ten. The source material was peripheral blood, sampled in a trial of Ad26.COV2.S vaccine versus placebo. Receptors were obtained from a person aged 18-60 years who received the Ad26.COV2.S COVID-19 vaccine or a placebo.

The chain uses TRBV18 and TRBJ2-7; 10 bases are a match to TRBD2. CDR1 and CDR2 (germline): KGHSH, LQKENI. J lost 6 bases, V lost 5 bases, and 7 bases had no gene match. There are 14 residues in the CDR3. The CDR3 DNA follows: TGTGCCAGCTCAGCGGCTAGCGGGAGAAGCGAGCAGTACTTC. This sequence encodes CASSAASGRSEQYF.

This chain connects TRBV4-1 to TRBJ2-5, with TRBD2 matching 12 bases. This CDR3 is 16 amino acids long. Germline values: CDR1 MGHRA, CDR2 YSYEKL. V lost 1 base and J lost 5; bases outside the gene matches: 5. CDR3 loop: CASSQVRLAGAETQYF. The CDR3 nucleotides are TGCGCCAGCAGCCAAGTGAGACTAGCGGGAGCTGAGACCCAGTACTTC.

The chain uses TRBV30 and TRBJ2-6, with 9 nucleotides matching TRBD1. The trim removed 1 base at V and 4 bases at J, leaving 17 bases unmatched. Per germline, CDR1 GTSNPN and CDR2 SVGIG (reference sequence). The CDR3 contains 20 residues. As DNA, the CDR3 is TGTGCCTGGAGTGATGACCCCTTCACAGGGGGCTCCGCCGGGGCCAACGTCCTGACTTTC. Translating it yields CAWSDDPFTGGSAGANVLTF.

This clone was counted only a few times. The chain uses TRBV19 and TRBJ1-1, with a possible D match to TRBD1 (5 bases). The V gene lost 5 bases and the J gene lost 11 bases, with 15 bases spanning the gap. The CDR3 has 12 residues. The germline gives CDR1 LNHDA, CDR2 SQIVND (reference sequence). CDR3 region: CASSLRAGSAFF. The DNA for the CDR3 is TGTGCCAGTAGTCTCAGGGCGGGGAGTGCTTTCTTT.

The CDR3 region has the DNA TGTGCCAGCAGTCAACAGGTCTCTGGGGCCAACGTCCTGACTTTC. Translating gives CASSQQVSGANVLTF. V usage is TRBV6-2 or TRBV6-3 and J usage is TRBJ2-6; TRBD1 might be the D (5 bases). This CDR3 is built from 15 residues. The germline V and J ends were trimmed by 5 bases and 0 bases, with 8 bases remaining between them. Per germline, CDR1 MNHEY and CDR2 SVGEGT.

The CDR3 DNA is TGCGCCAGCAGCCAAGAACGGGTAATGAACACTGAAGCTTTCTTT. This gives the protein CASSQERVMNTEAFF. The chain joins TRBV4-3 to TRBJ1-1; D remains unclear. The CDR3 extends over 15 amino acids. V lost 0 bases, J lost 0 bases, and 8 bases lay in between. Germline CDR1 is LGHNA and CDR2 is YSLEER.

The chain uses TRBV7-2 and TRBJ2-4; TRBD2 matches 14 bases. From germline, CDR1 is SGHTA and CDR2 FQGNSA. The CDR3 has 18 amino acids. With 4 bases clipped from V and 15 bases from J, the junction kept 20 bases outside the gene matches. The CDR3 region is CASSSRLAGGSNLRTLYF. In DNA form, the CDR3 reads TGTGCCAGCAGCTCCCGACTAGCGGGGGGGTCAAATCTTCGGACGCTGTACTTC. The full variable domain, completed using reference TRBV7-2 and TRBJ2-4, is GAGVSQSPSNKVTEKGKDVELRCDPISGHTALYWYRQSLGQGLEFLIYFQGNSAPDKSGLPSDRFSAERTGGSVSTLTIQRTQQEDSAVYLCASSSRLAGGSNLRTLYFGAGTRLSVL.

This clone appeared a single time. CDR3 in amino acids: CASSQDLGAPYEQYF. CDR3 DNA sequence: TGTGCCAGCAGCCAAGACCTGGGGGCCCCCTACGAGCAGTACTTC. This sequence joins TRBV4-2 and TRBJ2-7; the D gene is possibly TRBD1 (6 bases). Per germline, CDR1 LGHNA and CDR2 YNFKEQ. V lost 0 bases, J lost 2 bases, and 11 bases lay in between. The CDR3 consists of 15 residues.

The chain combines TRBV2 with TRBJ1-2, with D possibly being TRBD1 (5 bases). CDR3 length equals 14 residues. Germline CDR1 SNHLY, CDR2 FYNNEI. V was cut by 9 bases and J by 4 bases, with 18 bases left in between. CDR3 sequence (DNA): TGTGCCAGTAAACAGGAGTCAGATGGCTATGGCTACACCTTC. The encoded protein is CASKQESDGYGYTF. The full variable domain, rest sourced from reference TRBV2 and TRBJ1-2, is EPEVTQTPSHQVTQMGQEVILRCVPISNHLYFYWYRQILGQKVEFLVSFYNNEISEKSEIFDDQFSVERPDGSNFTLKIRSTKLEDSAMYFCASKQESDGYGYTFGSGTRLTVV.

The chain joins TRBV30 to TRBJ1-6; D gene ambiguous. This CDR3 has 13 amino acids. The germline V and J ends were trimmed by 2 bases and 7 bases, with 9 bases remaining between them. The germline CDR1 and CDR2 sequences are GTSNPN and SVGIG (reference sequence). The CDR3 reads CAWSLVGNSPLHF. In nucleotides, the CDR3 is TGTGCCTGGAGTCTCGTGGGGAATTCACCCCTCCACTTT. The entire variable domain, with the rest obtained from reference TRBV30 and TRBJ1-6, is as follows: SQTIHQWPATLVQPVGSPLSLECTVEGTSNPNLYWYRQAAGRGLQLLFYSVGIGQISSEVPQNLSASRPQDRQFILSSKKLLLSDSGFYLCAWSLVGNSPLHFGNGTRLTVT.

In DNA, the CDR3 is TGTGCCAGCAGCCCCTTGGGGAAGGTGTACGAGCAGTACTTC. Protein: CASSPLGKVYEQYF. This rearrangement joins TRBV11-2 to TRBJ2-7; D is uncertain. Germline values: CDR1 SGHAT, CDR2 FQNNGV. The V gene lost 5 bases and the J gene lost 4 bases, with 15 bases spanning the gap. The CDR3 loop spans 14 amino acids.

This clone was seen a few times. The same CDR3 arises from other DNA sequences in this sample as well. The chain uses TRBV3-1 (or the pseudogene TRBV3-2) and TRBJ1-1; D not certain. The CDR3 extends over 15 amino acids. Between the trimmed V and J ends, which lost 1 base and 1 base, there was a span of 10 bases. Germline CDR1 is LGHDT and CDR2 is YNNKEL (reference sequence). DNA of the CDR3: TGTGCCAGCAGCCAAGGGGTGCGGGGGAACACTGAAGCTTTCTTT. Translation: CASSQGVRGNTEAFF.

V is TRBV4-1 and J is TRBJ2-7; 7 positions agree with TRBD2. The CDR3 covers 18 residues. Losses at the gene ends were 2 bases for V and 2 bases for J; bases not matched to a gene: 15. Germline CDR1 and CDR2: MGHRA and YSYEKL. In DNA, the CDR3 is TGCGCCAGCAGCCAAAGGATAACCGGGACTACGACAACCTACGAGCAGTACTTC. This sequence encodes CASSQRITGTTTTYEQYF.

The chain uses TRBV19 and TRBJ2-2, with D tentatively TRBD2 (5 bases). The CDR3 totals 15 residues. Trimming cost V 5 bases and J 0 bases, with 10 bases left between them. Germline V lookup: CDR1 LNHDA, CDR2 SQIVND (reference sequence). The CDR3 DNA reads as TGTGCCAGTAGTGGGCTAGCTACGAACACCGGGGAGCTGTTTTTT. As protein: CASSGLATNTGELFF. The entire variable domain, with the rest obtained from reference TRBV19 and TRBJ2-2, is as follows: DGGITQSPKYLFRKEGQNVTLSCEQNLNHDAMYWYRQDPGQGLRLIYYSQIVNDFQKGDIAEGYSVSREKKESFPLTVTSAQKNPTAFYLCASSGLATNTGELFFGEGSRLTVL.